Shown below are 26 T cell receptor beta chains from a single sample sequenced in a study of shared clonotypes between healthy human individuals. Profiling relied on immunoSEQ multiplex PCR, and the TCRdb table lists in-frame clones only, not all of them. The sample lists about 2.4 million clones; more than 85% were seen once. Sequencing was carried out using naive CD4+ T cells from PBMCs. Subset here: CD45RA+ positively selected. The receptors were gathered from a man aged 18 to 30 in good health. Some clones in this sample may be carry-over from other donors' samples.

The J gene is TRBJ1-5, the V gene TRBV7-9; the match to TRBD1 covers 10 bases. The CDR3 is made up of 14 amino acids. Trimming cost V 5 bases and J 7 bases; bases outside gene matches: 5. Germline V gene data show CDR1 as SEHNR and CDR2 as FQNEAQ (reference sequence). As DNA, the CDR3 is TGTGCCAGCAGCACGCGGACAGGGGGACAGCCCCAGCATTTT. Protein: CASSTRTGGQPQHF.

The rearrangement links TRBV5-4 to TRBJ1-4; no firm D call. Trimming pared 3 bases from V and 7 bases from J, leaving 16 bases between. CDR3 length: 15 residues. CDR1 and CDR2 from the germline V gene are SGHNT and YYREEE (reference sequence). The DNA for the CDR3 is TGTGCCAGCAGCTCGTTGGGCAGCGAAGGTGAAAAACTGTTTTTT. Its translation is CASSSLGSEGEKLFF.

The chain links TRBV4-3 to TRBJ1-2, with TRBD1 as a possible D gene (5 bases). Germline-derived CDR1 and CDR2 are LGHNA and YSLEER. This CDR3 has 15 amino acids. Trimming cost V 0 bases and J 7 bases, with 15 bases left between them. CDR3 bases: TGCGCCAGCAGCCAAGATGTGGGGGTGCGGGCTGGCTACACCTTC. Protein sequence: CASSQDVGVRAGYTF.

This chain connects TRBV11-1 to TRBJ1-4; no firm D call. The CDR3 is made up of 14 amino acids. Germline CDR1 SGHAT, CDR2 FQDESV (reference sequence). V was shortened by 2 bases and J by 8 bases, with 12 bases between the two germline ends. The CDR3 sequence is CASSLRARTEKLFF. The CDR3, as DNA: TGTGCCAGCAGCTTACGGGCAAGAACAGAAAAACTGTTTTTT.

J is TRBJ1-3 and V is TRBV6-1; no clear D. The V gene lost 6 bases and the J gene lost 1 base, with 4 bases spanning the gap. The CDR3 runs 12 residues. CDR1 is MNHNS, CDR2 SASEGT, per germline. CDR3 nucleotide sequence: TGTGCCAGCAGCGCGTCTGGAAACACCATATATTTT. It specifies CASSASGNTIYF.

V gene TRBV5-1 combines with J gene TRBJ2-1; perhaps TRBD1 as D (5 bases). This CDR3 spans 13 amino acids. CDR1 and CDR2 from the germline V gene are SGHRS and YFSETQ. Trimming shortened V by 3 bases and J by 4 bases, and 8 bases separated the two germline ends. CDR3 nucleotides: TGCGCCAGCAGCTCAACAGGTTACAATGAGCAGTTCTTC. Amino acids: CASSSTGYNEQFF.

The rearrangement links TRBV27 to TRBJ2-3; 8 positions agree with TRBD2. This CDR3 is 17 amino acids long. Germline V gene sequence: CDR1 MNHEY, CDR2 SMNVEV (reference sequence). Trimming took 5 bases from V and 0 from J; bases not matched to a gene: 10. Here the CDR3 reads CASSPFSGGISTDTQYF. CDR3 DNA: TGTGCCAGCAGTCCCTTTTCGGGAGGGATCAGCACAGATACGCAGTATTTT.

This chain uses TRBV5-8 with TRBJ1-5; 7 bases agree with TRBD1. Trimming at V came to 4 bases and at J to 3 bases, leaving 7 bases not matched to a gene. The CDR3 contains 15 residues. The germline gives CDR1 SGHTS, CDR2 YDEGEE. The CDR3 DNA is TGTGCCAGCAGCACCGGACAGGTTGTCAATCAGCCCCAGCATTTT. Amino acid sequence: CASSTGQVVNQPQHF.

As regards this clone: The same CDR3 arises from other DNA sequences in this sample as well. The CDR3: CASSPGVADTQYF. In DNA form, the CDR3 reads TGTGCCAGCAGCCCCGGGGTTGCAGATACGCAGTATTTT. This chain joins TRBV11-3 and TRBJ2-3; D might be TRBD2 (5 bases). In germline, CDR1 is SGHNT, CDR2 YENEEA. CDR3 size: 13 residues. V shed 5 bases and J shed 4 bases, with 10 bases lying between them.

The CDR3 region has the DNA TGTGCCAGCAGTGACGCCGGGACAGGGGGCAGTGAGCAGTTCTTC. Protein: CASSDAGTGGSEQFF. The chain carries TRBV25-1 and TRBJ2-1, with 12 nucleotides matching TRBD1. The CDR3 covers 15 residues. After removal of 3 bases from V and 9 bases from J, the junction contained 6 bases not matched to a gene. CDR1 is MGHDK and CDR2 is SYGVNS in the germline V gene.

This clone came up once. J is TRBJ1-5 and V is TRBV19, with D unclear. This CDR3 is 15 amino acids long. Germline-derived CDR1 and CDR2 are LNHDA and SQIVND (reference sequence). Trimming shortened V by 8 bases and J by 1 base, and 15 bases separated the two germline ends. CDR3 DNA sequence: TGTGCCAGTGGTACTTGGAGGGCGAGCAATCAGCCCCAGCATTTT. It is translated as CASGTWRASNQPQHF. Variable domain in full (rest from reference TRBV19 and TRBJ1-5): DGGITQSPKYLFRKEGQNVTLSCEQNLNHDAMYWYRQDPGQGLRLIYYSQIVNDFQKGDIAEGYSVSREKKESFPLTVTSAQKNPTAFYLCASGTWRASNQPQHFGDGTRLSIL.

The rearrangement joins TRBV19 to TRBJ2-5; either TRBD1 or TRBD2 may supply D (5 bases each). Germline V lookup: CDR1 LNHDA, CDR2 SQIVND (reference sequence). CDR3 size: 14 residues. Trimming cost V 6 bases and J 5 bases, with 16 bases left between them. The CDR3 is CASSGPLGEETQYF. Written as DNA, the CDR3 is TGTGCCAGTAGCGGGCCCCTAGGGGAGGAGACCCAGTACTTC.

As regards this clone: The same CDR3 arises from other DNA sequences in this sample as well. The V and J genes are TRBV10-3 and TRBJ2-7; 9 nucleotides align to TRBD2. This CDR3 has 14 amino acids. The V gene's germline CDR1 is ENHRY and CDR2 SYGVKD. The V and J ends lost 4 bases and 0 bases, in that order; junction bases with no gene match: 1. Here the CDR3 DNA reads TGTGCCATCAGTGGACTAGCGGACTCCTACGAGCAGTACTTC. Translation gives CAISGLADSYEQYF.

The CDR3, as DNA: TGTGCCAGCAGTGAATTGGTCGGAACCAACACTGAAGCTTTCTTT. This translates into CASSELVGTNTEAFF. The V gene is TRBV25-1, the J gene TRBJ1-1; D unresolved. The germline V and J ends were trimmed by 1 base and 2 bases, with 11 bases remaining between them. This CDR3 comprises 15 residues. Germline loops: CDR1 MGHDK, CDR2 SYGVNS.

V and J are TRBV5-1 and TRBJ1-3; D not certain. The CDR3 is 16 amino acids. Trimming left V 0 bases short and J 1 base short, with 11 bases between. Germline V gene sequence: CDR1 SGHRS, CDR2 YFSETQ. DNA for the CDR3: TGCGCCAGCAGCTTGGCTGGAGTTAATTCTGGAAACACCATATATTTT. Residues: CASSLAGVNSGNTIYF.

The rearrangement uses TRBV28 and TRBJ1-5; 7 nucleotides align to TRBD1. With 6 bases clipped from V and 2 bases from J, the junction kept 4 bases outside the gene matches. The CDR3 covers 14 residues. Germline V gene sequence: CDR1 MDHEN, CDR2 SYDVKM. CDR3 protein: CASRTGIRNQPQHF. DNA for the CDR3: TGTGCCAGCAGGACAGGGATCCGCAATCAGCCCCAGCATTTT.

A note on this clone: The same CDR3 arises from other DNA sequences in this sample as well. The V call is TRBV28, the J call TRBJ2-3; maybe TRBD2 (6 bases). V shed 6 bases and J shed 2 bases, with 12 bases lying between them. The CDR3 totals 14 residues. Per the germline V gene, CDR1 is MDHEN and CDR2 is SYDVKM. Here the CDR3 DNA reads TGTGCCAGCAGATCCGGGACTTCCACAGATACGCAGTATTTT. It yields the protein CASRSGTSTDTQYF.

The J gene is TRBJ2-7, the V gene TRBV28, with TRBD2 matching over 14 bases. The CDR3 contains 15 residues. V lost 7 bases and J lost 3; bases outside the gene matches: 5. Germline loops: CDR1 MDHEN, CDR2 SYDVKM. The CDR3 coding sequence is TGTGCCAGCACCAAGGGACTAGCGGGAGTCTACGAGCAGTACTTC. This sequence encodes CASTKGLAGVYEQYF. Full variable domain (remainder filled in from reference TRBV28 and TRBJ2-7): DVKVTQSSRYLVKRTGEKVFLECVQDMDHENMFWYRQDPGLGLRLIYFSYDVKMKEKGDIPEGYSVSREKKERFSLILESASTNQTSMYLCASTKGLAGVYEQYFGPGTRLTVT.

The rearrangement uses TRBV29-1 and TRBJ2-5, with 15 bases that match TRBD2. The DNA end is more similar to TRBJ2-7, so the J call may be wrong. This CDR3 is 17 amino acids long. Germline-derived CDR1 and CDR2 are SQVTM and ANQGSEA. CDR3 protein: CSVALTGTSGRLGEQYF. CDR3 DNA: TGCAGCGTTGCCCTAACCGGGACTAGCGGGAGGTTGGGCGAGCAGTACTTC.

The V call is TRBV13, the J call TRBJ2-3, with 9 bases that match TRBD2. Trimming at V came to 1 base and at J to 4 bases, leaving 12 bases not matched to a gene. Germline CDR1 and CDR2: PRHDT and FYEKMQ (reference sequence). This CDR3 comprises 18 residues. The CDR3 loop is CASSLVAGGPAAADTQYF. Here the CDR3 DNA reads TGTGCCAGCAGCTTAGTTGCGGGAGGGCCCGCGGCCGCAGATACGCAGTATTTT.

V and J are TRBV18 and TRBJ1-1; D uncertain. V lost 1 base and J lost 5, with 11 bases in between. The CDR3 is made up of 14 amino acids. Germline V lookup: CDR1 KGHSH, CDR2 LQKENI. CDR3 region: CASSPLDGRTEAFF. Here the CDR3 DNA reads TGTGCCAGCTCACCACTCGATGGTCGGACTGAAGCTTTCTTT. The variable domain in full, with the rest retrieved from reference TRBV18 and TRBJ1-1, is NAGVMQNPRHLVRRRGQEARLRCSPMKGHSHVYWYRQLPEEGLKFMVYLQKENIIDESGMPKERFSAEFPKEGPSILRIQQVVRGDSAAYFCASSPLDGRTEAFFGQGTRLTVV.

The chain uses TRBV5-1 and TRBJ2-1; perhaps TRBD1 as D (6 bases). Germline V gives CDR1 SGHRS, CDR2 YFSETQ. V was shortened by 0 bases and J by 2 bases, with 9 bases between the two germline ends. The CDR3 sequence is 15 residues long. This chain's CDR3 is CASSLDRATYNEQFF. The CDR3 DNA reads TGCGCCAGCAGCTTGGACAGGGCCACCTACAATGAGCAGTTCTTC.

J is TRBJ2-3 and V is TRBV6-1; 12 bases align to TRBD2. The germline V gene has CDR1 MNHNS and CDR2 SASEGT. The CDR3 spans 19 residues. V lost 4 bases to trimming and J lost 2 bases; unmatched junction nucleotides: 13. The CDR3 DNA follows: TGTGCCAGCAGTGTCGGGTATCTAGCGGGAGGGCCTTTCACAGATACGCAGTATTTT. The encoded protein is CASSVGYLAGGPFTDTQYF.

This rearrangement joins TRBV2 to TRBJ2-7; D tentatively reads TRBD1 or TRBD2 (5 bases each). The CDR3 runs 16 residues. V was cut by 9 bases and J by 1 base, with 22 bases left in between. Germline V gene data show CDR1 as SNHLY and CDR2 as FYNNEI. The CDR3 here is CASQTRRDATSYEQYF. DNA for the CDR3: TGTGCCAGTCAAACCCGCCGGGACGCCACTTCCTACGAGCAGTACTTC.

This chain uses TRBV9 with TRBJ2-2; no clear D gene. The CDR3 contains 13 residues. The V end was cut by 0 bases, the J end by 4 bases, with 4 bases between. Per germline, CDR1 SGDLS and CDR2 YYNGEE. The CDR3 bases are TGTGCCAGCAGCGTAGAGGTCACCGGGGAGCTGTTTTTT. The encoded protein is CASSVEVTGELFF. Full variable domain (rest looked up from reference TRBV9 and TRBJ2-2): DSGVTQTPKHLITATGQRVTLRCSPRSGDLSVYWYQQSLDQGLQFLIQYYNGEERAKGNILERFSAQQFPDLHSELNLSSLELGDSALYFCASSVEVTGELFFGEGSRLTVL.

This chain joins TRBV7-9 and TRBJ2-6; D gene ambiguous. Germline CDR1 reads SEHNR; CDR2 reads FQNEAQ (reference sequence). The CDR3 is made up of 15 amino acids. Trimming cost V 7 bases and J 0 bases, with 10 bases left between them. CDR3 DNA sequence: TGTGCCAGCATCGGTGGGCTCTCTGGGGCCAACGTCCTGACTTTC. It is translated as CASIGGLSGANVLTF.